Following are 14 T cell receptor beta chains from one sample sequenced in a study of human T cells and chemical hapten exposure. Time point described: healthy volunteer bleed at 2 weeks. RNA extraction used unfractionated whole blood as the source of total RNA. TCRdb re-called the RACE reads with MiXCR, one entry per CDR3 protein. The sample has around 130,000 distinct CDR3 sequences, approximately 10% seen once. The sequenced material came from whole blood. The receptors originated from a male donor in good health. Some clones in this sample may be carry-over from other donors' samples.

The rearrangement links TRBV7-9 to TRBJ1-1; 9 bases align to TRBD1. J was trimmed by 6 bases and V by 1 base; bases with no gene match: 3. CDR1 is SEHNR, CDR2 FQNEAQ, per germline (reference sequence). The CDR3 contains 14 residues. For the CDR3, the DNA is TGTGCCAGCAGCTTAGAGGGACAGGGCGCTGAAGCTTTCTTT. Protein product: CASSLEGQGAEAFF. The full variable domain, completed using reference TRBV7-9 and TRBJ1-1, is DTGVSQNPRHKITKRGQNVTFRCDPISEHNRLYWYRQTLGQGPEFLTYFQNEAQLEKSRLLSDRFSAERPKGSFSTLEIQRTEQGDSAMYLCASSLEGQGAEAFFGQGTRLTVV.

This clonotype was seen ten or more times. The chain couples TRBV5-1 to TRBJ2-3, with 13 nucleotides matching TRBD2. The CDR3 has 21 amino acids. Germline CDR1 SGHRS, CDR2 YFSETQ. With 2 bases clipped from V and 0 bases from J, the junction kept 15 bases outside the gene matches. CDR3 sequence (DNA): TGCGCCAGCAGCTTCGACCGGGCCCGGACTAGCGGGAGCATTAGCACAGATACGCAGTATTTT. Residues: CASSFDRARTSGSISTDTQYF.

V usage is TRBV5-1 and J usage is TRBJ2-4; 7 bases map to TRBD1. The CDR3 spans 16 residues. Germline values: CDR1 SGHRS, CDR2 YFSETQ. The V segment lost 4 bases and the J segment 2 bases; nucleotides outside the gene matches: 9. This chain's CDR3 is CASSVEDRETKNIQYF. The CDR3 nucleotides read TGCGCCAGCAGCGTAGAAGACAGGGAAACCAAAAACATTCAGTACTTC.

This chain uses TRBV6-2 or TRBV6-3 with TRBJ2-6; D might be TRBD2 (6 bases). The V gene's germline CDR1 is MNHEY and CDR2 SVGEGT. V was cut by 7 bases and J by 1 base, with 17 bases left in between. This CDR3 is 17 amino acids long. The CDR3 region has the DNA TGTGCCAGCACCAGACCGGGACTGAGATCTGGGGCCAACGTCCTGACTTTC. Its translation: CASTRPGLRSGANVLTF.

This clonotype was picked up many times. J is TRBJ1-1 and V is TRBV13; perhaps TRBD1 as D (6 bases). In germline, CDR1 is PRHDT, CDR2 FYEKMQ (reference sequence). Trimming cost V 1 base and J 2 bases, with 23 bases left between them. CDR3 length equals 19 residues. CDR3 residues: CASSLAQGSPSMANTEAFF. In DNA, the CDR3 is TGTGCCAGCAGCTTAGCACAGGGAAGTCCCTCCATGGCCAACACTGAAGCTTTCTTT.

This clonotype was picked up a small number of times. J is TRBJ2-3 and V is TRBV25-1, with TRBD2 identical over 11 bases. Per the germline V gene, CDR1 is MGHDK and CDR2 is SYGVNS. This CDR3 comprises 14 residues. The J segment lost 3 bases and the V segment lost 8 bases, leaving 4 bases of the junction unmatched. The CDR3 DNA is TGTGCCAGCGGAGGACTAGCGGGTACAGATACGCAGTATTTT. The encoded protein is CASGGLAGTDTQYF. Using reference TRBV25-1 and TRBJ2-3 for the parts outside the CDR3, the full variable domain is EADIYQTPRYLVIGTGKKITLECSQTMGHDKMYWYQQDPGMELHLIHYSYGVNSTEKGDLSSESTVSRIRTEHFPLTLESARPSHTSQYLCASGGLAGTDTQYFGPGTRLTVL.

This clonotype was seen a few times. The CDR3 protein is CASSLQGVGQPQHF. The CDR3 DNA is TGTGCCAGCAGCTTACAGGGAGTTGGTCAGCCCCAGCATTTT. The rearrangement links TRBV5-6 to TRBJ1-5; TRBD1 is a possible D gene (6 bases). V was pared by 2 bases and J by 6 bases, with 12 bases between. Germline V gene data show CDR1 as SGHDT and CDR2 as YYEEEE. The CDR3 consists of 14 residues.

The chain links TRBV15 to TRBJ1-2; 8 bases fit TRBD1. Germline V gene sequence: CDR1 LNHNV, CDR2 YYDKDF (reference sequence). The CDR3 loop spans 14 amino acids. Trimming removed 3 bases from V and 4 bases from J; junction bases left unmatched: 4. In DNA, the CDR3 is TGTGCCACCAGCAGGACAGGGGCAGGCTATGGCTACACCTTC. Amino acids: CATSRTGAGYGYTF.

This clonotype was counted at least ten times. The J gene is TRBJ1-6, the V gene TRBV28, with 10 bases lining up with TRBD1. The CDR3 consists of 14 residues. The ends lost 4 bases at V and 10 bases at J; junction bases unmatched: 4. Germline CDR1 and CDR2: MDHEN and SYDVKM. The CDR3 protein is CASSSRDRGSPLHF. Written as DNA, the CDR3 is TGTGCCAGCAGTTCCAGGGACAGGGGCTCACCCCTCCACTTT. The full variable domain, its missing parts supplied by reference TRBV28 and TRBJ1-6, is DVKVTQSSRYLVKRTGEKVFLECVQDMDHENMFWYRQDPGLGLRLIYFSYDVKMKEKGDIPEGYSVSREKKERFSLILESASTNQTSMYLCASSSRDRGSPLHFGNGTRLTVT.

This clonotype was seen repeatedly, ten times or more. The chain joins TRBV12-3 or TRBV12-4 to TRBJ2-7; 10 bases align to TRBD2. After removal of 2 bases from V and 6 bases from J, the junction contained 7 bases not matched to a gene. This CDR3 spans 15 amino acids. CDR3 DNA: TGTGCCAGCAGTTTACAGAGCGGGAGGGCTCGCGAGCAGTACTTC. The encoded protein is CASSLQSGRAREQYF.

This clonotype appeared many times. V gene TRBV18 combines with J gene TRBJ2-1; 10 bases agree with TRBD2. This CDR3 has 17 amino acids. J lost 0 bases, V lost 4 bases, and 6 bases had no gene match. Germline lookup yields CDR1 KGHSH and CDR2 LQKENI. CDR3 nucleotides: TGTGCCAGCTCACTCCTAGGACTAGCGGACTCCTACAATGAGCAGTTCTTC. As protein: CASSLLGLADSYNEQFF.

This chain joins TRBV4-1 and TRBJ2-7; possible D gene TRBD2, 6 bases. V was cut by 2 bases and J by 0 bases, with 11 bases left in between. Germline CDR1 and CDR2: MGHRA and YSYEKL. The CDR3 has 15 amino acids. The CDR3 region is CASSQNRDSSYEQYF. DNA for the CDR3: TGCGCCAGCAGCCAAAACCGGGACTCCTCCTACGAGCAGTACTTC.

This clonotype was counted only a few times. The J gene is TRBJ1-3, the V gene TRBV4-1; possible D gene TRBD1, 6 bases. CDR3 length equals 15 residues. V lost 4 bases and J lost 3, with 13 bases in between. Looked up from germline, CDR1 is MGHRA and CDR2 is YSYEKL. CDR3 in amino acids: CASSRIQGDGNTIYF. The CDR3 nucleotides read TGCGCCAGCAGCCGGATACAGGGTGATGGAAACACCATATATTTT.

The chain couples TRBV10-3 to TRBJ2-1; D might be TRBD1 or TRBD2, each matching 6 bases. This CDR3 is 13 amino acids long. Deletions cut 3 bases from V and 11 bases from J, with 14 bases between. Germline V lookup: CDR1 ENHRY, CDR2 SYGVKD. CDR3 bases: TGTGCCATCAGTGAAGATATGGGGGGCCAGCAGTTCTTC. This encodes CAISEDMGGQQFF.